This T cell receptor (beta chain) stems from a study of blood T cell repertoires in COVID-19 (dated by TCRdb to 2018 to 2021). For context, the study as a whole: Samples from collaborators originated in the United States, Italy and Spain and spanned both the acute and convalescent phases of COVID-19. The prospective study material was composed of cDNA or gDNA derived from T cells, B-cell-depleted T cells, or PBMCs. The repertoires were released in a freely available public database meant as a resource for research on the immune response to SARS-CoV-2. Subjects who had been exposed to COVID-19, were actively infected with it, or had recovered from it provided the deeply sampled blood TCRbeta repertoires that made up the dataset. The sample metadata nearly always contained a de-identified subject ID, COVID-19 status, age in years and sex. The samples were drawn from the first 160 participants of the ongoing ImmuneRACE study and from some 1,300 subjects provided by 6 global collaborators. HLA class I and class II types, where available, came from metadata supplied by the sample provider rather than from assay-based typing.

What the work shows at the level of the full study, not this receptor alone: The amount of clinical and demographic metadata varied by source and participant and was provided uncurated.

CDR1 KGHSH and CDR2 LQKENI were looked up in the germline V gene. The CDR3 sequence holds 13 residues, the cysteine and phenylalanine included. Only the CDR3 part of the read is kept: 39 bases, read in frame from the first base. Relative to germline, V is missing 6 bases and J is missing 5 bases, with 3 bases of the junction outside any gene match. Only one count was recorded for this clone. Its antigen target is currently unknown. No much larger clone exists at a distance of one base, and base qualities are not known. Additional DNA sequences in this sample encode the identical CDR3. In Seattle, one collaborating source enrolled patients while the infection was active and tracked those patients longitudinally over the course of disease. The collaborating institutions used their own protocols to collect whole blood in K2EDTA tubes. Collaborator samples were shipped for TCRbeta analysis as frozen whole blood, isolated PBMCs, or DNA extracted from either sample type.

The immunoSEQ Assay, a bias-controlled multiplex PCR, was used to amplify TCRbeta CDR3 regions from genomic DNA. The authors processed their data as follows. The number of nucleated cells in each sample was estimated from the amplification of reference gene primers within the assay. Sequence reads were collapsed and filtered to measure the absolute abundance of every unique TCRbeta CDR3 rearrangement. Productive Simpson clonality was computed per sample as the square root of Simpson's diversity index over productive rearrangements. Held by TCRdb, this immuneACCESS table contains in-frame sequences only and omits some clones. Under half of the omission traces to an unresolved V gene where checked; the cause of the rest is unknown. V, J and clone size reflect that table, while D and trimming were determined from the DNA. For this sample the table gives 200,000 to 250,000 clones, of which 75% to 90% were detected only once. Together, the top ten hold over 7% of the sample.

The receptor's source is a woman of 80 years or more with COVID-19, enrolled during active disease. Sequences were obtained from peripheral blood. The sequence is built from TRBV18 and TRBJ1-5; a stretch of 8 junction bases matches TRBD1. The CDR3 in this case is CASSPDRDQPQHF. In nucleotide form, the sequence is TGTGCCAGCTCCCCGGACAGGGATCAGCCCCAGCATTTT.